This T cell receptor beta chain was recorded in a study of early T cells in non-severe SARS-CoV-2 infection. As part of library construction, unique molecular identifiers were attached to individual cDNA molecules. MiXCR was run by TCRdb on the 5' RACE reads, yielding one entry per CDR3 protein. The sample contains about 80,000 distinct CDR3 sequences, approximately 16% of which appear only once. V was clipped by 1 base and J by 1 base, with 7 bases between them. The CDR3 is 15 amino acids. Sequenced sample: whole blood. The rearrangement uses TRBV12-3 or TRBV12-4 and TRBJ2-2; D not resolved. The TCR was taken from an adult who was a healthcare worker with PCR-confirmed SARS-CoV-2 infection or an uninfected control (not recorded which). CDR3 in amino acids: CASSLGSGNTGELFF. DNA for the CDR3: TGTGCCAGCAGTTTAGGCTCAGGGAACACCGGGGAGCTGTTTTTT.